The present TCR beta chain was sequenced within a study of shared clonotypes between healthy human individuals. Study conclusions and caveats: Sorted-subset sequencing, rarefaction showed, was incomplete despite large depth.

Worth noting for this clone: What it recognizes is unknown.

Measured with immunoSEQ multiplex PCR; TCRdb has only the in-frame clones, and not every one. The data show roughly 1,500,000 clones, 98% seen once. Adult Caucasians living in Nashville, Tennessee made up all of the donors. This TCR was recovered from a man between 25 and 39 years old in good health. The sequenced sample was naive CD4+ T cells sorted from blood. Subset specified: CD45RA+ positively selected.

DNA of the CDR3: TGTGCCAGCAGCGCACCTAACCCGGGACTAGCGGGTTTCACCTACGAGCAGTACTTC. It translates to CASSAPNPGLAGFTYEQYF. This chain uses TRBV7-9 with TRBJ2-7; 12 nucleotides agree with TRBD2. Germline V lookup: CDR1 SEHNR, CDR2 FQNEAQ (reference sequence). J gave up 2 bases and V 5 bases, and 16 bases lay outside the gene matches. This CDR3 comprises 19 residues.